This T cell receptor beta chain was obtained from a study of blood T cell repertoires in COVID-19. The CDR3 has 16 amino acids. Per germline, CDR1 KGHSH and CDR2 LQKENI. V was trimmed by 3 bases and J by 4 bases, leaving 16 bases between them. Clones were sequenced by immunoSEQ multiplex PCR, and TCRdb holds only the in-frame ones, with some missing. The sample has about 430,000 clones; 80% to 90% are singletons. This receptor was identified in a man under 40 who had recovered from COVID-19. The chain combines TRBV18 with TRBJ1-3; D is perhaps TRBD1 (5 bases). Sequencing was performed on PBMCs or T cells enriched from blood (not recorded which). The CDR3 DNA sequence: TGTGCCAGCTCACCCCCCGGGGGGGAAGTCGGAAACACCATATATTTT. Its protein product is CASSPPGGEVGNTIYF.